A selection of T cell receptor beta chains follows, all from one sample in a study of CD8+CD57+ T cells in acquired aplastic anemia. TCRdb reanalysed the reads using MiXCR and keeps one entry per CDR3 protein. The sample shows over 250,000 distinct CDR3 sequences, roughly 61% of them seen only once. The sample taken for sequencing was sorted CD4+, CD8+, or CD8+CD57+ T cells (not recorded which) from PBMCs. These receptors originate from a human donor with aplastic anemia. The CDR3 runs from the conserved cysteine through the conserved F or W. A D gene is named only where the DNA matches it firmly. Clone sizes are given selectively: once, few, many, or a class where the clone is expanded.

abundance	len	v_gene	d_gene	j_gene	CDR3nt	CDR3aa
NA	15	TRBV12-3/TRBV12-4	NA	TRBJ1-5	TGTGCCAGCAGTCCCCTGGGGGCGCCTTTACAGCCCCAGCATTTT	CASSPLGAPLQPQHF
few	15	TRBV9	TRBD2	TRBJ2-2	TGTGCCAGCAGCGTAGTGGGACTAGCAACCGGGGAGCTGTTTTTT	CASSVVGLATGELFF
NA	16	TRBV20-1	NA	TRBJ2-3	TGCAGTGCTAGATCGGTACAGGGTGGAAGCACAGATACGCAGTATTTT	CSARSVQGGSTDTQYF
NA	10	TRBV20-1	NA	TRBJ2-1	TGCAGTGCTGGGCACAATGAGCAGTTCTTC	CSAGHNEQFF
NA	13	TRBV7-6	NA	TRBJ2-1	TGTGCCAGCAGCTTCAGGGACTACAATGAGCAGTTCTTC	CASSFRDYNEQFF
few	13	TRBV2	NA	TRBJ2-1	TGTGCCAGCACCGAGGAAGACTACAATGAGCAGTTCTTC	CASTEEDYNEQFF
many	14	TRBV19	NA	TRBJ1-4	TGTGCCAGTAGTAGGTCAGCTAATAATGAAAAACTGTTTTTT	CASSRSANNEKLFF
NA	17	TRBV12-5	NA	TRBJ1-6	TGTGCTAGTGGTTTGGCGGGCAGGGCCTCCTATAATTCACCCCTCCACTTT	CASGLAGRASYNSPLHF
NA	20	TRBV20-1	NA	TRBJ2-7	TGCAGTGCTAGAGATATTACCCAAGTGACAGGCCGGGCCGACTCCTACGAGCAGTACTTC	CSARDITQVTGRADSYEQYF
few	13	TRBV20-1	NA	TRBJ2-5	TGCAGTGCTAGAGAGGCTAAACAAGAGACCCAGTACTTC	CSAREAKQETQYF
NA	18	TRBV24-1	TRBD2	TRBJ2-2	TGTGCCACCAGTGCTCCGATGAGCGGGAGGGCCGGTTCCGGGGAGCTGTTTTTT	CATSAPMSGRAGSGELFF
NA	16	TRBV15	TRBD1	TRBJ2-3	TGTGCCACCAGCGGGCACAGGGGTGCCCTCACAGATACGCAGTATTTT	CATSGHRGALTDTQYF
many	15	TRBV5-8	NA	TRBJ2-7	TGTGCCAGCAGCTTGGCCGGAGATCTAGGCTACGAGCAGTACTTC	CASSLAGDLGYEQYF
many	12	TRBV27	NA	TRBJ1-5	TGTGCCAGCAGTTCCCCCCAGCAGCCCCAGCATTTT	CASSSPQQPQHF
NA	15	TRBV4-1	NA	TRBJ2-5	TGCGCCAGCAGCCAAGGGCTCAGGTCAGGGGAGACCCAGTACTTC	CASSQGLRSGETQYF
NA	15	TRBV7-2	NA	TRBJ2-6	TGTGCCAGCAGCTTTTCCTACTCTGGGGCCAACGTCCTGACTTTC	CASSFSYSGANVLTF
NA	18	TRBV4-2	TRBD1	TRBJ2-7	TGTGCCAGCAGCCAAGTCAGTCCCACAGGGGATAGTAGCTACGAGCAGTACTTC	CASSQVSPTGDSSYEQYF
many	14	TRBV2	NA	TRBJ1-5	TGTGCCAGCAGTCGGTCAGTGAGCAATCAGCCCCAGCATTTT	CASSRSVSNQPQHF
NA	12	TRBV20-1	TRBD1	TRBJ1-2	TGCAGTGCTAGGGGACAGGGGGATGGCTACACCTTC	CSARGQGDGYTF
NA	14	TRBV9	NA	TRBJ2-1	TGTGCCAGCAGCGTAGTAGGCCTGAACAATGAGCAGTTCTTC	CASSVVGLNNEQFF
NA	15	TRBV12-3/TRBV12-4	NA	TRBJ2-2	TGTGCCAGCAGTTTTAGGGACGGCAACACCGGGGAGCTGTTTTTT	CASSFRDGNTGELFF
NA	18	TRBV15	TRBD2	TRBJ2-3	TGTGCCACCAGCAAAAAGACCCCGGGACTACTGAACACAGATACGCAGTATTTT	CATSKKTPGLLNTDTQYF
NA	15	TRBV11-3	TRBD1	TRBJ2-1	TGTGCCAGCAGCCTTAGGGCAGGGGGCCTGAATGAGCAGTTCTTC	CASSLRAGGLNEQFF
NA	15	TRBV25-1	TRBD1	TRBJ1-4	TGTGCCAGCAGTGATACGACAGGGTCAGATGAAAAACTGTTTTTT	CASSDTTGSDEKLFF
NA	14	TRBV20-1	NA	TRBJ1-6	TGCAGTGCTACCCTCCCGGGGTCGCATTCACCCCTCCACTTT	CSATLPGSHSPLHF
many	14	TRBV11-2	NA	TRBJ2-5	TGTGCCAGCAGCCTACACGCCTTCCAAGAGACCCAGTACTTC	CASSLHAFQETQYF
NA	11	TRBV12-3/TRBV12-4	NA	TRBJ2-3	TGTGCCAGCACCTCCTACAATGAGCAGTATTTT	CASTSYNEQYF
few	15	TRBV7-2	TRBD1	TRBJ2-1	TGTGCCAGCAGCTTTTCCAGGACAGGGATCAATGAGCAGTTCTTC	CASSFSRTGINEQFF
NA	16	TRBV19	TRBD2	TRBJ2-2	TGTGCCAGTAGGGGACTAGCGGGAGCGAACACCGGGGAGCTGTTTTTT	CASRGLAGANTGELFF
many	11	TRBV20-1	NA	TRBJ1-2	TGCAGTGCGGAGGGGAACTATGGCTACACCTTC	CSAEGNYGYTF
once	15	TRBV11-2	TRBD2	TRBJ2-7	TGTGCCAGCAGCGGGGGGACTAGCGGGTCCTACGAGCAGTACTTC	CASSGGTSGSYEQYF
many	14	TRBV5-8	NA	TRBJ2-3	TGTGCCAGCACTTTGAGGGGGGTAAAAGATACGCAGTATTTT	CASTLRGVKDTQYF
NA	15	TRBV19	TRBD1	TRBJ1-5	TGTGCCAGTAGTACCACGTGGACAGGGAGGCAGCCCCAGCATTTT	CASSTTWTGRQPQHF
many	15	TRBV12-3/TRBV12-4	TRBD1	TRBJ2-2	TGTGCCAGCAGTTTCAATACAGGGGGCACCGGGGAGCTGTTTTTT	CASSFNTGGTGELFF
once	14	TRBV2	NA	TRBJ2-7	TGTGCCAGCAACCGGGGCCTAGGAAACTACGAGCAGTACTTC	CASNRGLGNYEQYF